This TCR beta chain was retrieved from a study of T cells in Graves' hyperthyroidism and ophthalmopathy (dated by TCRdb to 2018 to 2020). At the level of the whole study: Peripheral blood samples were taken at initial diagnosis, before any treatment was given. TCR V-J signatures able to tell the groups apart were searched for in a discovery cohort of some 97 patients, of whom more than 40 had Graves' ophthalmopathy and about 60 had stable Graves' hyperthyroidism. An independent validation cohort of under 20 hyperthyroidism patients and about 16 patients who later progressed to ophthalmopathy tested prospective prediction of ophthalmopathy. The 100 discovery patients were divided at random into training and test sets in a 7:3 ratio. The study also compared thyroid tissue and blood T-cell repertoires from several Graves' hyperthyroidism patients. After sampling, hyperthyroidism patients received methimazole starting at 30 mg daily, and ophthalmopathy patients received high-dose intravenous methylprednisolone. The paper describes TCR Vbeta CDR3 sequencing of some 130 peripheral blood samples, made up of some 42 ophthalmopathy patients, around 78 hyperthyroidism patients and some 17 progressor patients.

Broader findings and caveats from the paper: A model built on a 13 V-J signature distinguished ophthalmopathy from stable hyperthyroidism, reaching roughly 88% sensitivity and 81.08% specificity in cross-validation and 80%/75% in testing. During validation, the model predicted progression to ophthalmopathy a median of roughly six months ahead of onset, with roughly 65% sensitivity and 72.22% specificity. Most expanded thyroid clonotypes (frequency above 0.001) were also detected in blood, suggesting blood repertoires may reflect thyroid immune responses. Sample size was not statistically predetermined, and blinding of investigators to group allocation was not performed.

CDR3 length: 17 amino acids, cysteine to phenylalanine. The entry retains the CDR3 DNA only, 51 bases that are in frame from base 1. Based on the germline V gene, the CDR1 and CDR2 sequences are MDHEN and SYDVKM. Ophthalmopathy patients had moderately to severely active disease, with a Clinical Activity Score of 3 or more, a NOSPECS grade of 4 or more, and a disease duration of less than 3 months. Patients with uncontrolled infections, other autoimmune diseases, pregnancy or lactation were excluded. Diagnoses were established on the basis of clinical symptoms, serum thyroxine and TRAb, thyroid ultrasound, and orbital computed tomography. PBMCs were separated from roughly 9.6 ml of fresh peripheral blood using Ficoll-Paque density gradient centrifugation. Trizol reagent was used to extract total RNA, and RNA quality was then checked on an Agilent 2100 Bioanalyzer. TCR beta CDR3 regions were amplified from RNA transcripts. A first-round RT-PCR of the TCR CDR3 used the HTBI primer set with the Qiagen OneStep RT-PCR kit. Libraries were constructed in a second round of multiplex PCR, after which size selection and purification were carried out. The libraries were sequenced on an Illumina HiSeq2000 using paired-end 100 bp reads. Concerning the study's data processing: SOAPnuke was used to process the raw data, with reads discarded if the reads contained adapters or uncalled bases, had a mean Phred below 15, or lacked an exact constant-primer or identifier match. High-quality paired reads were merged with COPE v1.2.5, and unique nucleotide sequences were defined as clonotypes. Clonotypes were aligned to IMGT TRBV, TRBD and TRBJ reference segments using MiTCR v1.1. The analysis was restricted to V-J combinations with a frequency above 0.0001, which together covered 99% to 99.2% of the repertoires. The TCS score was defined as F50 (clonal expansion) divided by E x V (chaos), with BLOSUM62-based TCRdist calculated between CDR3 peptides within each V-J. Welch's t-statistics and random forest reduced around 520 V-J features to 10 to 15, which were used in a naive Bayes classifier (R e1071). TCRdb reanalyzed the raw reads on its own, using fastp at Q25 for trimming and MiXCR for clone calling, and kept in-frame beta chains. Entries are consolidated by CDR3 protein sequence, retaining the most common genes and DNA. TCRdb's processing, not the authors' own work, is the source of the V and J calls. For this sample the table gives about 530,000 distinct CDR3 sequences, of which 17% were detected only once. Around 17% of the sample is in the top ten clones.

This clonotype showed up just once. There is no known antigen for this receptor. One end of the junction fails to match germline, which may point to a read error. This clonotype was sampled from a woman aged 18-29 years with Graves' ophthalmopathy. The receptor chain draws on TRBV28 and TRBJ2-1; 8 bases in the middle match TRBD2. Sample: blood. The nucleotide sequence is TGTGCCAGCAGCCCGGGACGGCGAGCGGGGGTTAACAATGGGCAGTTCTTC. The encoded protein is CASSPGRRAGVNNGQFF.